The 9 T cell receptor beta chains below all came from one sample that was sequenced in a study of control samples from healthy donors and cancer patients. The method was immunoSEQ multiplex PCR; TCRdb's version includes in-frame clones alone and lacks a portion of them. The sample lists roughly 9,200 clones; 90% to 95% were seen once. Specimen: PBMCs. The receptors stem from a man aged 55 to 69 with colorectal cancer.

The chain has TRBV9 and TRBJ2-7; the match to TRBD1 covers 8 bases. Trimming at V came to 0 bases and at J to 2 bases, leaving 4 bases not matched to a gene. The CDR3 runs 15 residues. Germline CDR1 and CDR2: SGDLS and YYNGEE. CDR3 sequence reads: CASSVGQGLTYEQYF. The CDR3, as DNA: TGTGCCAGCAGCGTAGGACAGGGGTTGACCTACGAGCAGTACTTC.

The chain is built from TRBV9 and TRBJ2-1; 7 bases are a match to TRBD2. This CDR3 is built from 16 residues. With 3 bases clipped from V and 4 bases from J, the junction kept 10 bases outside the gene matches. From germline, CDR1 is SGDLS and CDR2 YYNGEE. DNA for the CDR3: TGTGCCAGCAGCGGCTCGGGAGCGGGACCTTACAATGAGCAGTTCTTC. Amino acids: CASSGSGAGPYNEQFF.

The rearrangement links TRBV9 to TRBJ1-1; D is unresolved. V dropped 0 bases and J dropped 4 bases, with 4 bases sitting between them. The CDR3 consists of 12 residues. Germline V CDR1 and CDR2: SGDLS, YYNGEE. CDR3 loop: CASSVDSTEAFF. Written as DNA, the CDR3 is TGTGCCAGCAGCGTAGATAGCACTGAAGCTTTCTTT.

The V and J genes are TRBV2 and TRBJ2-1, with TRBD2 identical over 10 bases. With 6 bases clipped from V and 4 bases from J, the junction kept 6 bases outside the gene matches. Germline V gene data show CDR1 as SNHLY and CDR2 as FYNNEI. The CDR3 is 15 amino acids. CDR3 coding DNA: TGTGCCAGCAGGGACGAGCGGGGGGGTTACAATGAGCAGTTCTTC. Translated: CASRDERGGYNEQFF. Drawing the rest from reference TRBV2 and TRBJ2-1, the complete variable domain is EPEVTQTPSHQVTQMGQEVILRCVPISNHLYFYWYRQILGQKVEFLVSFYNNEISEKSEIFDDQFSVERPDGSNFTLKIRSTKLEDSAMYFCASRDERGGYNEQFFGPGTRLTVL.

V gene TRBV11-2 combines with J gene TRBJ2-7, with a tentative D call TRBD2 (5 bases). The CDR3 has 14 amino acids. Germline CDR1 reads SGHAT; CDR2 reads FQNNGV. V lost 5 bases, J lost 4 bases, and 15 bases lay in between. The CDR3 bases are TGTGCCAGCAGCCTGAGTCACGGGAAGTACGAGCAGTACTTC. It specifies CASSLSHGKYEQYF.

The chain couples TRBV27 to TRBJ2-7; TRBD1 matches at 9 bases. CDR3 size: 14 residues. From germline, CDR1 is MNHEY and CDR2 SMNVEV (reference sequence). V lost 0 bases, J lost 7 bases, and 4 bases stayed unmatched. CDR3 nucleotide sequence: TGTGCCAGCAGTTTATCGACAGGGGGTTGGGAGCAGTACTTC. Its protein product is CASSLSTGGWEQYF.

The genes are TRBV15 and TRBJ1-5; 9 nucleotides match TRBD1. CDR1 LNHNV and CDR2 YYDKDF come from the germline V gene (reference sequence). The V and J ends lost 6 bases and 5 bases, in that order; junction bases with no gene match: 5. There are 14 residues in the CDR3. In DNA form, the CDR3 reads TGTGCCACCAGTCGGGACAGGGATTATCAGCCCCAGCATTTT. Protein sequence: CATSRDRDYQPQHF. Variable domain in full (rest from reference TRBV15 and TRBJ1-5): DAMVIQNPRYQVTQFGKPVTLSCSQTLNHNVMYWYQQKSSQAPKLLFHYYDKDFNNEADTPDNFQSRRPNTSFCFLDIRSPGLGDTAMYLCATSRDRDYQPQHFGDGTRLSIL.

The genes are TRBV7-2 and TRBJ2-5, with D possibly being TRBD2 (6 bases). Germline lookup yields CDR1 SGHTA and CDR2 FQGNSA. CDR3 length: 13 residues. Trimming stripped 3 bases from V and 4 bases from J, with 9 bases between. CDR3 in DNA: TGTGCCAGCAGCTTGGGGGGATTAGAGACCCAGTACTTC. It codes for CASSLGGLETQYF.

The chain is built from TRBV6-1 and TRBJ1-2, with D tentatively TRBD1 (5 bases). Trimming left V 1 base short and J 1 base short, with 10 bases between. Germline V gene data show CDR1 as MNHNS and CDR2 as SASEGT. The CDR3 totals 15 residues. CDR3 in DNA: TGTGCCAGCAGTGAAGGACCGGGGGGTAACTATGGCTACACCTTC. Translating gives CASSEGPGGNYGYTF.